What follows is one T cell receptor (beta chain) and its context. CDR1 and CDR2 from the germline V gene are SEHNR and FQNEAQ (reference sequence). The CDR3 runs to 13 residues. V lost 1 base to trimming and J lost 3 bases, with 7 bases between them. The data derive from a study of blood T cell repertoires in COVID-19. The overall study: There were acute and convalescent COVID-19 samples, and they came from the United States, Italy and Spain. PBMCs, B-cell-depleted T cells, or T cells provided the cDNA or gDNA that made up the material.

As processed by the authors: The authors estimated nucleated cell counts from reference gene primer amplification. The protocol was immunoSEQ multiplex PCR, while the TCRdb copy is restricted to in-frame clones and leaves out a portion. Clonal size and the V and J genes are those of that table, whereas D and trimming came from the DNA. Among approximately 79,000 clones listed, roughly 90% were seen once. Sequenced input: peripheral blood. V usage is TRBV7-9 and J usage is TRBJ2-7; D not resolved. This TCR was recovered from a man in his fifties or sixties with acute or convalescent COVID-19. The CDR3 region has the DNA TGTGCCAGCAGCTTAGATGCTAGCTACGAGCAGTACTTC. Translating it yields CASSLDASYEQYF.